Listed here are 10 T cell receptor beta chains from one sample, sequenced in a study of PD-L1 blockade in urothelial cancer. Profiled with immunoSEQ multiplex PCR; TCRdb holds only in-frame clones, not every one. The sample has about 43,000 clones, approximately 89% seen once. The specimen comprised PBMCs, sampled around atezolizumab (anti-PD-L1) treatment. These receptors were taken from a man older than 75 with urothelial cancer.

The rearrangement uses TRBV19 and TRBJ1-1, with a tentative D call TRBD1 (6 bases). Germline lookup yields CDR1 LNHDA and CDR2 SQIVND (reference sequence). V lost 3 bases and J lost 8, with 13 bases in between. This CDR3 region has 13 residues. CDR3 amino acids: CASSIVGAEEAFF. CDR3 coding DNA: TGTGCCAGTAGTATTGTGGGGGCTGAAGAAGCTTTCTTT.

The V call is TRBV5-1, the J call TRBJ2-5, with 7 bases fitting TRBD2. This CDR3 spans 15 amino acids. From germline, CDR1 is SGHRS and CDR2 YFSETQ. Trimming cost V 0 bases and J 1 base; bases outside gene matches: 3. The CDR3 DNA reads TGCGCCAGCAGCTTGGCTGCGGGAGTCCAAGAGACCCAGTACTTC. Protein product: CASSLAAGVQETQYF.

The chain employs TRBV19 and TRBJ2-4; 8 bases match TRBD1. Germline CDR1 and CDR2: LNHDA and SQIVND (reference sequence). V shed 1 base, J shed 15 bases, and the junction held 5 bases outside the gene matches. This CDR3 comprises 12 residues. CDR3 bases: TGTGCCAGTAGTATAGGGGACAGGCCCCCGTACTTC. It is translated as CASSIGDRPPYF.

The J gene is TRBJ2-3, the V gene TRBV27, with TRBD2 matching 9 bases. Germline CDR1 is MNHEY and CDR2 is SMNVEV (reference sequence). The CDR3 is 15 residues long. J lost 1 base, V lost 5 bases, and 4 bases had no gene match. The DNA of the CDR3 is TGTGCCAGCAGTCCACGACTAGCGGGCACAGATACGCAGTATTTT. Protein product: CASSPRLAGTDTQYF.

The chain recombines TRBV4-3 with TRBJ2-3, with a tentative D call TRBD2 (6 bases). The CDR3 extends over 16 amino acids. Trimming cost V 0 bases and J 0 bases, with 10 bases left between them. Germline CDR1 LGHNA, CDR2 YSLEER. Written as DNA, the CDR3 is TGCGCCAGCAGCCAAGAGGGACTGACCAGCACAGATACGCAGTATTTT. This gives the protein CASSQEGLTSTDTQYF.

This chain links TRBV19 with TRBJ2-7; 7 bases match TRBD1. The germline gives CDR1 LNHDA, CDR2 SQIVND (reference sequence). This CDR3 is 14 amino acids long. The trim removed 9 bases at V and 0 bases at J, leaving 8 bases unmatched. The CDR3 nucleotides are TGTGCCAGCAAGGACAGGACAAGCTCCTACGAGCAGTACTTC. Residues: CASKDRTSSYEQYF.

This clone was observed once. Sequence at one end of the junction differs from germline and may be a read error. The CDR3 nucleotides read TGCGCCAGCAGCTTGGAGCCCAGGCACGGGAGCAATAAGCAGTTCTTC. This encodes CASSLEPRHGSNKQFF. This rearrangement joins TRBV5-1 to TRBJ2-1; maybe TRBD2 (6 bases). The CDR3 sequence is 16 residues long. Germline CDR1 is SGHRS and CDR2 is YFSETQ.

The rearrangement joins TRBV11-2 to TRBJ2-5; D might be TRBD1 (5 bases). Between the trimmed V and J ends, which lost 2 bases and 2 bases, there was a span of 12 bases. This CDR3 is built from 15 residues. Germline V gene sequence: CDR1 SGHAT, CDR2 FQNNGV. The CDR3 coding sequence is TGTGCCAGCAGCTTAATGCCAGGGTCTCAAGAGACCCAGTACTTC. Amino acids: CASSLMPGSQETQYF. The variable domain in full, with the rest retrieved from reference TRBV11-2 and TRBJ2-5, is EAGVAQSPRYKIIEKRQSVAFWCNPISGHATLYWYQQILGQGPKLLIQFQNNGVVDDSQLPKDRFSAERLKGVDSTLKIQPAKLEDSAVYLCASSLMPGSQETQYFGPGTRLLVL.

This clone was seen only once. This chain links TRBV19 with TRBJ2-5; 12 bases match TRBD1. Germline V lookup: CDR1 LNHDA, CDR2 SQIVND (reference sequence). With V trimmed by 8 bases and J by 5 bases, 12 bases remained unmatched. CDR3 length equals 16 residues. DNA of the CDR3: TGTGCCAGTCGAACGCCCGGGACAGGGGGCGCGGAGACCCAGTACTTC. It yields the protein CASRTPGTGGAETQYF. Full variable domain (missing parts from reference TRBV19 and TRBJ2-5): DGGITQSPKYLFRKEGQNVTLSCEQNLNHDAMYWYRQDPGQGLRLIYYSQIVNDFQKGDIAEGYSVSREKKESFPLTVTSAQKNPTAFYLCASRTPGTGGAETQYFGPGTRLLVL.

The chain has TRBV2 and TRBJ1-2; D gene ambiguous. V was pared by 2 bases and J by 5 bases, with 6 bases between. Looked up from germline, CDR1 is SNHLY and CDR2 is FYNNEI. The CDR3 covers 12 residues. The CDR3 nucleotides are TGTGCCAGCAGTGAATCCTTATATGGCTACACCTTC. Translated, it gives CASSESLYGYTF.